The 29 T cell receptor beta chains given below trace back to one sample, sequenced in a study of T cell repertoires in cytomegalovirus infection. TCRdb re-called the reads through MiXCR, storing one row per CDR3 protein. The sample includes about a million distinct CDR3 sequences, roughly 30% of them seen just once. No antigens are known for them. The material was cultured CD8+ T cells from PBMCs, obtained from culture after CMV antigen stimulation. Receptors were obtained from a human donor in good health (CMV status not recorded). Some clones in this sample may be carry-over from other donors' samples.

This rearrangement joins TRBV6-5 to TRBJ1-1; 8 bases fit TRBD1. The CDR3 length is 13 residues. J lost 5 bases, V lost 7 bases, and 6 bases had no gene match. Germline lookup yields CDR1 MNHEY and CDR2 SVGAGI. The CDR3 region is CASKQGARTEAFF. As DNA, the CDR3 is TGTGCCAGCAAGCAGGGGGCGCGGACTGAAGCTTTCTTT.

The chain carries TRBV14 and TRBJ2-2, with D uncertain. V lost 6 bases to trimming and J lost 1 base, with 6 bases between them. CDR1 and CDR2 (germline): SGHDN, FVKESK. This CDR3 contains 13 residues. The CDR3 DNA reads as TGTGCCAGCAGACACAGGAACACCGGGGAGCTGTTTTTT. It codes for CASRHRNTGELFF.

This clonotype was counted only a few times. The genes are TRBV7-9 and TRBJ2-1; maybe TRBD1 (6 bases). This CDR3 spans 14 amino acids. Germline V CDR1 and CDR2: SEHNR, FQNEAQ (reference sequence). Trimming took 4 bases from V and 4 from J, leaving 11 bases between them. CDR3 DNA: TGTGCCAGCAGCTCAAGGGGGAGATACAATGAGCAGTTCTTC. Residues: CASSSRGRYNEQFF.

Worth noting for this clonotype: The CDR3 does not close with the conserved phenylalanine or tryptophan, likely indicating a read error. In DNA, the CDR3 is TGTGCCAGCAGCTCCACGGCCGGGACAGGGAGCCACAATGAGCAGTTCTCC. This encodes CASSSTAGTGSHNEQFS. The chain recombines TRBV6-2 or TRBV6-3 with TRBJ2-1; TRBD1 matches 9 bases. This CDR3 comprises 17 residues. Germline CDR1 and CDR2: MNHEY and SVGEGT. Trimming removed 6 bases from V and 5 bases from J; junction bases left unmatched: 14.

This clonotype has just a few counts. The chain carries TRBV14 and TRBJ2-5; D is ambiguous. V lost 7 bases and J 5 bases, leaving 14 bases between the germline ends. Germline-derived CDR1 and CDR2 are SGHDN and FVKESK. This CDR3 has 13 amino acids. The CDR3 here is CASNNRKMETQYF. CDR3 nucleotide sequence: TGTGCCAGCAATAATCGGAAAATGGAGACCCAGTACTTC. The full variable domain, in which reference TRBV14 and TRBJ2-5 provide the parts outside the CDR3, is EAGVTQFPSHSVIEKGQTVTLRCDPISGHDNLYWYRRVMGKEIKFLLHFVKESKQDESGMPNNRFLAERTGGTYSTLKVQPAELEDSGVYFCASNNRKMETQYFGPGTRLLVL.

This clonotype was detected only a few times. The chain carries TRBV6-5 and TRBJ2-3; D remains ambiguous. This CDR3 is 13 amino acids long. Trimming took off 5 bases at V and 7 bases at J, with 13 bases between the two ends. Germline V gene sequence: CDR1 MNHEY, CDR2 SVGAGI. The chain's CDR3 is CASSPGDPNTQYF. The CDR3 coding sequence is TGTGCCAGCAGTCCTGGTGACCCGAATACGCAGTATTTT.

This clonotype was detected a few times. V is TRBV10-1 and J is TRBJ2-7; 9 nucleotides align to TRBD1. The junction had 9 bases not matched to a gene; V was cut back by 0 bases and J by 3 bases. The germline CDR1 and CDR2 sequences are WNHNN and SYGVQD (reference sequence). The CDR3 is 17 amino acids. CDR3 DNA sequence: TGCGCCAGCAGTGAGTCGGGGACAGGGTATTGGTTCTACGAGCAGTACGTC. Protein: CASSESGTGYWFYEQYV.

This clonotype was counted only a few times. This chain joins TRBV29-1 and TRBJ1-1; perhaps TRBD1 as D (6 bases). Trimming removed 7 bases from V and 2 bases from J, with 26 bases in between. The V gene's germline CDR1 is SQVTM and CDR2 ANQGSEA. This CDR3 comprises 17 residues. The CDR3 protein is CSGRTTGQGIINTEAFF. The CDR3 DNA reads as TGCAGCGGGAGGACTACGGGACAAGGGATCATTAACACTGAAGCTTTCTTT.

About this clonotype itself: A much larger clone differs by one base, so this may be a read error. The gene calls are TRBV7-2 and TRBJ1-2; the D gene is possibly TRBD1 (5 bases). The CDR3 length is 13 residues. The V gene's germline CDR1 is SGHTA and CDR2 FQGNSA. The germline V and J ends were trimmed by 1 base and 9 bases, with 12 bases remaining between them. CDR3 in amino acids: CASSLGQIYCYTF. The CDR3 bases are TGTGCCAGCAGCTTAGGACAGATTTATTGCTACACCTTC.

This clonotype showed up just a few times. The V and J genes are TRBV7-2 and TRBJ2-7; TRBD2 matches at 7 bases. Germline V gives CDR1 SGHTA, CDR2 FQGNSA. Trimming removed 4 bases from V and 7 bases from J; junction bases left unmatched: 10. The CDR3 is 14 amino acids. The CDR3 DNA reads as TGTGCCAGCAGCTCTGCGGGGGAAGGATGGGAGCAGTACGTC. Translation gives CASSSAGEGWEQYV.

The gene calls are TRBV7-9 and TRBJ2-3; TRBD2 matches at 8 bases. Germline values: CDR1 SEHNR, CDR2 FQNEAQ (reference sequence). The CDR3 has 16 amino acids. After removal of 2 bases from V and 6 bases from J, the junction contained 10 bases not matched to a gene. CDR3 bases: TGTGCCAGCAGCTTACCTCAGCGGGGGAGAAGGGATACGCAGTATTTT. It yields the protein CASSLPQRGRRDTQYF.

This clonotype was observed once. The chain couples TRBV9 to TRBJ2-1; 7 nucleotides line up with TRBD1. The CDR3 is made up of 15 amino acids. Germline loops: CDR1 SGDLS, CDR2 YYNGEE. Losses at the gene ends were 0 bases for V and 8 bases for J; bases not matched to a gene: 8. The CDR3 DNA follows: TGTGCCAGCAGCGTAGAGACAGGGACCAGCGATGAGCAGTTCTTC. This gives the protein CASSVETGTSDEQFF.

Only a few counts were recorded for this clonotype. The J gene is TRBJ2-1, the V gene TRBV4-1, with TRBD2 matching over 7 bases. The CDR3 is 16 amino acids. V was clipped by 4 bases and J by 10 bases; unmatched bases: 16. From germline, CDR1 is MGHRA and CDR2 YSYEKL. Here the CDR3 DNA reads TGCGCCAGCAGCCCACTCGGGGGGTTTGAGGTTGGGGAGCAGTTCTTC. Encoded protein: CASSPLGGFEVGEQFF.

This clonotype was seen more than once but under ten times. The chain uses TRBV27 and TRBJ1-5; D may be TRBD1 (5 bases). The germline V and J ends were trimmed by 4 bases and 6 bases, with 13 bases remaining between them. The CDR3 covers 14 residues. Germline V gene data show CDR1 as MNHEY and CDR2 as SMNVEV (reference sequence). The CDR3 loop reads CASSSNPRAQPQHF. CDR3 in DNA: TGTGCCAGCAGTTCTAACCCCAGGGCTCAGCCCCAGCATTTT.

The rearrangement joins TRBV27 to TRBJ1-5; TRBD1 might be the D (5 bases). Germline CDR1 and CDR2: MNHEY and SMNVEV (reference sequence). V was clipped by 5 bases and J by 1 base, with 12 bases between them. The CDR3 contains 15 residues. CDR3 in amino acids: CASSDDGASNQPQHF. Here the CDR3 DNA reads TGTGCCAGCAGTGACGATGGGGCGAGCAATCAGCCCCAGCATTTT.

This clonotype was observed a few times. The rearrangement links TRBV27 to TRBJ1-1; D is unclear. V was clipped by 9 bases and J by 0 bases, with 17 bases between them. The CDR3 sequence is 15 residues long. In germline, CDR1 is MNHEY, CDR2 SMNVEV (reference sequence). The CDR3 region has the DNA TGTGCCAGTAAACTCCTTGGATCATTGAACACTGAAGCTTTCTTT. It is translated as CASKLLGSLNTEAFF.

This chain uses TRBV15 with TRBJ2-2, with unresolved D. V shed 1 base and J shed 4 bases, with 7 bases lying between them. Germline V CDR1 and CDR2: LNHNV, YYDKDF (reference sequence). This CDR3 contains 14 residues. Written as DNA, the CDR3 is TGTGCCACCAGCAGAGTTCCGGTCACCGGGGAGCTGTTTTTT. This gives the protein CATSRVPVTGELFF.

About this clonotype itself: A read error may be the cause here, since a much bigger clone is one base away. The CDR3 reads CVSRTGPRETQYF. As DNA, the CDR3 is TGTGTCAGCAGGACAGGGCCGAGGGAGACCCAGTACTTC. This sequence joins TRBV6-5 and TRBJ2-5, with 8 bases lining up with TRBD1. CDR3 length: 13 residues. Germline assignment: CDR1 MNHEY and CDR2 SVGAGI.

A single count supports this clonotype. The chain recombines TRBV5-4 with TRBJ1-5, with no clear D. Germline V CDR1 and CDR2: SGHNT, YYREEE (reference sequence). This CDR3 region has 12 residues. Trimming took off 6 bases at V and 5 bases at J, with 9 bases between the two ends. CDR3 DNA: TGTGCCAGCACCAGGCTCTATCAGCCCCAGCATTTT. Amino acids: CASTRLYQPQHF. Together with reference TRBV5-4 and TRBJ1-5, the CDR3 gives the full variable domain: ETGVTQSPTHLIKTRGQQVTLRCSSQSGHNTVSWYQQALGQGPQFIFQYYREEENGRGNFPPRFSGLQFPNYSSELNVNALELDDSALYLCASTRLYQPQHFGDGTRLSIL.

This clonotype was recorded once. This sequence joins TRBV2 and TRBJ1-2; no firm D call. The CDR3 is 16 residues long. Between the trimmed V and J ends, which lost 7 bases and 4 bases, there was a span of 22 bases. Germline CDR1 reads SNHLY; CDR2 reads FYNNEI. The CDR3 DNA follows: TGTGCCAGCACTCACGGTGGGATCGGGGAGAGCTATGGCTACACCTTC. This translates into CASTHGGIGESYGYTF.

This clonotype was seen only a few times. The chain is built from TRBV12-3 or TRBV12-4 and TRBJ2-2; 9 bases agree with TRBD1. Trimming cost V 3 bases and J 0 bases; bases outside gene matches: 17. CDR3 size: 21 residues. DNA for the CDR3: TGTGCCAGCAGTTTCCCGACAGGGGGTCTGCCATCGTTCGCGAACACCGGGGAGCTGTTTTTT. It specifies CASSFPTGGLPSFANTGELFF.

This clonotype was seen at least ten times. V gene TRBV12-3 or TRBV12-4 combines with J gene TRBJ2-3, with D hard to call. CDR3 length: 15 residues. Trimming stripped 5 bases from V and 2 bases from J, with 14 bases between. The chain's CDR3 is CASSLRASDTDTQYF. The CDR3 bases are TGTGCCAGCAGTCTCCGGGCAAGCGACACAGATACGCAGTATTTT.

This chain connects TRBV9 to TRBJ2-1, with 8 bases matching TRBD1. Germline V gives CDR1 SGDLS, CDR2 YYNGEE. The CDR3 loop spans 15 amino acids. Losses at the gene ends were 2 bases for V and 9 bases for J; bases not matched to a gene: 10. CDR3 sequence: CASSVRDRSKGEQFF. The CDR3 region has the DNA TGTGCCAGCAGCGTCCGGGACAGGAGTAAGGGTGAGCAGTTCTTC.

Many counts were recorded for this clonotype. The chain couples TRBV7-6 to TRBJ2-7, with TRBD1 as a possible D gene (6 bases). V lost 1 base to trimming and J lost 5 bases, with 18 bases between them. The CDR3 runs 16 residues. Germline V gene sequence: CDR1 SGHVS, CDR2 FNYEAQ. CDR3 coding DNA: TGTGCCAGCAGCTTAGATATCTACCGGGACACGCACGAGCAGTACTTC. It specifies CASSLDIYRDTHEQYF.

CDR3 in amino acids: CSAGGPSSYNEQFF. The CDR3 nucleotides are TGCAGTGCTGGGGGCCCGAGCTCCTACAATGAGCAGTTCTTC. V usage is TRBV20-1 and J usage is TRBJ2-1, with D possibly matching TRBD1 (6 bases). Trimming cost V 5 bases and J 0 bases, with 11 bases left between them. Germline CDR1 is DFQATT and CDR2 is SNEGSKA (reference sequence). The CDR3 totals 14 residues.

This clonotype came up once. CDR3 bases: TGCGCCAGCAGCCAAGGGACTAGCTGGGGAGATACGCAGTATTTT. Translating it yields CASSQGTSWGDTQYF. The rearrangement joins TRBV4-3 to TRBJ2-3; 8 bases are shared with TRBD2. The CDR3 sequence is 15 residues long. CDR1 is LGHNA, CDR2 YSLEER, per germline. The trim removed 1 base at V and 5 bases at J, leaving 5 bases unmatched.

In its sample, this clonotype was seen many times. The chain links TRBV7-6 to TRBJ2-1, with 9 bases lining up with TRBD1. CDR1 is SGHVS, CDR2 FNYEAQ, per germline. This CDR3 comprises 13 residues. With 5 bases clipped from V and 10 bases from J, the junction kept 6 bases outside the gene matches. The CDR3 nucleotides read TGTGCCAGCAGCAGAAGAACAGGGGGCGAGCAGTTCTTC. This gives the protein CASSRRTGGEQFF.

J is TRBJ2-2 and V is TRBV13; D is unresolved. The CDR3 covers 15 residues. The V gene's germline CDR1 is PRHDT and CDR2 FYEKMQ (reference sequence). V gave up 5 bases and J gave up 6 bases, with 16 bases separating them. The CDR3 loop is CASSPYGLGSGELFF. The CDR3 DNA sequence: TGTGCCAGCAGCCCCTATGGTCTGGGGTCCGGGGAGCTGTTTTTT.

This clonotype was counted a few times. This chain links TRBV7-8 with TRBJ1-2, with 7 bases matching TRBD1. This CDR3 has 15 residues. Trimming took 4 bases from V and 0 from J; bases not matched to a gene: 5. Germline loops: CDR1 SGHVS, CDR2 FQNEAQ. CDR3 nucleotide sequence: TGTGCCAGCAGCTCATCAGGGGGGTCTAACTATGGCTACACCTTC. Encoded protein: CASSSSGGSNYGYTF.